Each of the 8 T cell receptor beta chains below was sequenced from the same sample in a study of T cell changes during pregnancy in multiple sclerosis (dated by TCRdb to between 2018 and 2021). Library method: the immunoSEQ multiplex PCR assay. What TCRdb holds here is the immuneACCESS table cut down to in-frame rearrangements. Part of the clones is not present; checked against another copy, under half of the missing clones reflect an unresolved V gene, and the others are unexplained. Across this sample there are 40,000 to 50,000 clones, with around 90% seen only once. In total, the top ten clones hold roughly 10% of the sample. Sequenced material: CD8+ T cells from peripheral blood mononuclear cells, taken after pregnancy. Source of these receptors: a female donor with multiple sclerosis, enrolled in a pregnancy study.

This clone was recorded once. The genes are TRBV9 and TRBJ2-7; 7 bases fit TRBD1. There are 14 residues in the CDR3. After removal of 3 bases from V and 2 bases from J, the junction contained 5 bases not matched to a gene. Looked up from germline, CDR1 is SGDLS and CDR2 is YYNGEE. The CDR3 DNA sequence: TGTGCCAGCAGCGCCGGGACAGTCCCCTACGAGCAGTACTTC. This translates into CASSAGTVPYEQYF. Full variable domain (rest looked up from reference TRBV9 and TRBJ2-7): DSGVTQTPKHLITATGQRVTLRCSPRSGDLSVYWYQQSLDQGLQFLIQYYNGEERAKGNILERFSAQQFPDLHSELNLSSLELGDSALYFCASSAGTVPYEQYFGPGTRLTVT.

The chain is built from TRBV6-1 and TRBJ2-3; perhaps TRBD2 as D (6 bases). The germline V gene has CDR1 MNHNS and CDR2 SASEGT. This CDR3 spans 13 amino acids. CDR3 region: CASRGRGTDTQYF. CDR3 sequence (DNA): TGTGCTAGCCGGGGGAGAGGCACAGATACGCAGTATTTT.

The chain uses TRBV6-5 and TRBJ2-5; D is ambiguous. The CDR3 extends over 13 amino acids. Trimming cost V 4 bases and J 3 bases, with 9 bases left between them. Germline V gene sequence: CDR1 MNHEY, CDR2 SVGAGI. CDR3 sequence reads: CASSSDQEETQYF. CDR3 DNA: TGTGCCAGCAGTTCCGACCAGGAAGAGACCCAGTACTTC.

This rearrangement joins TRBV6-5 to TRBJ1-5; D not certain. The CDR3 spans 13 residues. V shed 5 bases and J shed 0 bases, with 5 bases lying between them. Germline V gene data show CDR1 as MNHEY and CDR2 as SVGAGI. The CDR3 sequence is CASSANSNQPQHF. The DNA of the CDR3 is TGTGCCAGCAGTGCTAATAGCAATCAGCCCCAGCATTTT.

Points on this clone: A junction end diverges from the germline sequence, so it may reflect a read error. The chain employs TRBV7-7 and TRBJ2-2; D perhaps matches TRBD1 (6 bases). The germline gives CDR1 SSHAT, CDR2 FNYEAQ (reference sequence). This CDR3 region has 16 residues. The CDR3 sequence: CASSLSAGVGPGELFF. CDR3 DNA sequence: TGTGCTAGCAGCTTATCCGCAGGGGTTGGCCCCGGGGAGCTGTTTTTT. Together with reference TRBV7-7 and TRBJ2-2, the CDR3 gives the full variable domain: GAGVSQSPRYKVTKRGQDVTLRCDPISSHATLYWYQQALGQGPEFLTYFNYEAQPDKSGLPSDRFSAERPEGSISTLTIQRTEQRDSAMYRCASSLSAGVGPGELFFGEGSRLTVL.

The gene calls are TRBV29-1 and TRBJ2-3; 7 bases agree with TRBD2. V was clipped by 5 bases and J by 4 bases; unmatched bases: 9. The CDR3 contains 14 residues. Germline CDR1 and CDR2: SQVTM and ANQGSEA. The DNA for the CDR3 is TGCAGCGTTTCCAAGTGGGAGGGCGCAGATACGCAGTATTTT. This sequence encodes CSVSKWEGADTQYF.

The chain has TRBV4-1 and TRBJ2-5; perhaps TRBD2 as D (5 bases). Trimming stripped 1 base from V and 2 bases from J, with 11 bases between. Germline CDR1 reads MGHRA; CDR2 reads YSYEKL. CDR3 length: 15 residues. For the CDR3, the DNA is TGCGCCAGCAGCCAAGCGGAGGTCCCACAAGAGACCCAGTACTTC. Its translation is CASSQAEVPQETQYF.

The gene calls are TRBV6-1 and TRBJ2-7, with 8 bases identical to TRBD1. With 7 bases clipped from V and 4 bases from J, the junction kept 9 bases outside the gene matches. CDR1 and CDR2 (germline): MNHNS, SASEGT. The CDR3 runs to 14 residues. The chain's CDR3 is CASKIGQGGYEQYF. In DNA, the CDR3 is TGTGCCAGCAAAATAGGACAGGGAGGTTACGAGCAGTACTTC.